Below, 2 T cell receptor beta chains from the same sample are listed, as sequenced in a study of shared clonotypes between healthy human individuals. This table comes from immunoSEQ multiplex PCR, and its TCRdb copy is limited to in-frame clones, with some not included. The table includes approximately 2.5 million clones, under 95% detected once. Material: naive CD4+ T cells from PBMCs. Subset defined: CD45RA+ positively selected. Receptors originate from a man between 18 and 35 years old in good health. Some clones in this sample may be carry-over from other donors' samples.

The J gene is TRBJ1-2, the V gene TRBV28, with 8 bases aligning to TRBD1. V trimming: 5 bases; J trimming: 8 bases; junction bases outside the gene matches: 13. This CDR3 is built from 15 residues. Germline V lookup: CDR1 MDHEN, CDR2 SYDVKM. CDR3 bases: TGTGCCAGCAGTCAAGATAGGACAGGGTGGCGGGGCTACACCTTC. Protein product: CASSQDRTGWRGYTF.

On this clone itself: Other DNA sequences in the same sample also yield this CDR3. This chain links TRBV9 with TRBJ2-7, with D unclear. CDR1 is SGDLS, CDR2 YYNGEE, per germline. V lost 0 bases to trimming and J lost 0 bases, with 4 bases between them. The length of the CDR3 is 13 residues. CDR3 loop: CASSVASSYEQYF. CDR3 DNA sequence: TGTGCCAGCAGCGTAGCTAGCTCCTACGAGCAGTACTTC.